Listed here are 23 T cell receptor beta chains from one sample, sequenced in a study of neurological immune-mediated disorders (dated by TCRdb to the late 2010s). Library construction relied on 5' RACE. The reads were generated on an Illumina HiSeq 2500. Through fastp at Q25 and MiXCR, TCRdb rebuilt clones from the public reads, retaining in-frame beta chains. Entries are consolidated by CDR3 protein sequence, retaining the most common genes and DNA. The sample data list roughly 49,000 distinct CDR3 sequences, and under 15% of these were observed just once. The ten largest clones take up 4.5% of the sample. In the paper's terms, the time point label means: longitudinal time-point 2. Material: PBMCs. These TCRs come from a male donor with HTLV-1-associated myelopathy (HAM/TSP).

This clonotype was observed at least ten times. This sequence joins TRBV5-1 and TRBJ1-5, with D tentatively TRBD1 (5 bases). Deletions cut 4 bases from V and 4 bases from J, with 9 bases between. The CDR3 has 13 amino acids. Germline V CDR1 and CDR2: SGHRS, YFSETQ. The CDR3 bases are TGCGCCAGCAGCAGAGGGGTAAATCAGCCCCAGCATTTT. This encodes CASSRGVNQPQHF.

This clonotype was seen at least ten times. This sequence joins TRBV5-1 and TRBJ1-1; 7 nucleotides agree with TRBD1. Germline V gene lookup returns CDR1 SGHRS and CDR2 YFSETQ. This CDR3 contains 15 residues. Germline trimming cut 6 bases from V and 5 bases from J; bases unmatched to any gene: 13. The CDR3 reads CASTSQQGGGTEAFF. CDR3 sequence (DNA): TGCGCCAGCACTTCCCAACAAGGGGGCGGAACTGAAGCTTTCTTT. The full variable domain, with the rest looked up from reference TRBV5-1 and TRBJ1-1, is KAGVTQTPRYLIKTRGQQVTLSCSPISGHRSVSWYQQTPGQGLQFLFEYFSETQRNKGNFPGRFSGRQFSNSRSEMNVSTLELGDSALYLCASTSQQGGGTEAFFGQGTRLTVV.

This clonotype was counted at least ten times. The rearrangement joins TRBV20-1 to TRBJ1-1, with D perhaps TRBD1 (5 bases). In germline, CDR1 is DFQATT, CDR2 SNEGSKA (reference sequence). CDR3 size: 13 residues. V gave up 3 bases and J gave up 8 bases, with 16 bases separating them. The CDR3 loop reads CSARLGGIHEAFF. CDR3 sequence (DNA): TGCAGTGCTAGGCTGGGGGGGATACACGAAGCTTTCTTT.

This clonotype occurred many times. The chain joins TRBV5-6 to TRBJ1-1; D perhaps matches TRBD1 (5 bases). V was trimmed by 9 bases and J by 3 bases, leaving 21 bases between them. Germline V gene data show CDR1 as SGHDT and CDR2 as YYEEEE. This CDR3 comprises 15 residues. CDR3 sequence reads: CATAPGGGRYTEAFF. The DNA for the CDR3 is TGTGCCACCGCCCCCGGGGGGGGGAGGTACACTGAAGCTTTCTTT.

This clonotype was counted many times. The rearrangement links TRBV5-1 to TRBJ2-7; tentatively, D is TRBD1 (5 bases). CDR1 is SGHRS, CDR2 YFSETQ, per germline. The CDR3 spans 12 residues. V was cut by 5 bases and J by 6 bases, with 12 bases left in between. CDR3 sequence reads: CASSFDRSEQYF. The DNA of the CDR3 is TGCGCCAGCAGTTTTGACAGAAGCGAGCAGTACTTC. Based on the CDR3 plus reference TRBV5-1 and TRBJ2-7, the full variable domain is KAGVTQTPRYLIKTRGQQVTLSCSPISGHRSVSWYQQTPGQGLQFLFEYFSETQRNKGNFPGRFSGRQFSNSRSEMNVSTLELGDSALYLCASSFDRSEQYFGPGTRLTVT.

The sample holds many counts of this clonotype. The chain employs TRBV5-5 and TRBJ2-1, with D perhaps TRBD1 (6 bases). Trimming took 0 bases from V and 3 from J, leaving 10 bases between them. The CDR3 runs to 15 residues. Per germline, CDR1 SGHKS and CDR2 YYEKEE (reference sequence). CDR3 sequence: CASSLVQGRYNEQFF. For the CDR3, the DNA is TGTGCCAGCAGCTTGGTTCAGGGGCGCTACAATGAGCAGTTCTTC. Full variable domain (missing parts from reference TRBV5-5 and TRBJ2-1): DAGVTQSPTHLIKTRGQQVTLRCSPISGHKSVSWYQQVLGQGPQFIFQYYEKEERGRGNFPDRFSARQFPNYSSELNVNALLLGDSALYLCASSLVQGRYNEQFFGPGTRLTVL.

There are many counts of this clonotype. Written as DNA, the CDR3 is TGTGCCAGCACCATTAGCCCGTCGGCCACCTACGAGCAGTACTTC. This encodes CASTISPSATYEQYF. The chain employs TRBV4-2 and TRBJ2-7; D remains ambiguous. The CDR3 extends over 15 amino acids. Trimming stripped 7 bases from V and 2 bases from J, with 18 bases between. Germline V gene data show CDR1 as LGHNA and CDR2 as YNFKEQ.

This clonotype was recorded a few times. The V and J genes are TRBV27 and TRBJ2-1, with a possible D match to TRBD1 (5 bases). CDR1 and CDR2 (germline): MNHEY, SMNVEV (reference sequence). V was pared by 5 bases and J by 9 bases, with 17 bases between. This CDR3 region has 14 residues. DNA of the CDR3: TGTGCCAGCAGTCCACCGACAGTTTTTGGTGAGCAGTTCTTC. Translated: CASSPPTVFGEQFF.

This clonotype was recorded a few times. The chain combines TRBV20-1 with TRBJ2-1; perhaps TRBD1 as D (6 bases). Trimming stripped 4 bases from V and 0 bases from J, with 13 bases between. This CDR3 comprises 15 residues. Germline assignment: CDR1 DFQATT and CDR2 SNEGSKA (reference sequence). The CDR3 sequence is CSATRDTHSYNEQFF. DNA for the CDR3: TGCAGTGCTACTAGGGACACCCACTCCTACAATGAGCAGTTCTTC.

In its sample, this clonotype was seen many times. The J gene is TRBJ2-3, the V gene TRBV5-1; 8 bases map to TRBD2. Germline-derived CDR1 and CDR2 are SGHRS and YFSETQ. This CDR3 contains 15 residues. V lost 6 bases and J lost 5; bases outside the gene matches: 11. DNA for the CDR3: TGCGCCAGCAAAGGTGATAGCGGGGCTCAAGATACGCAGTATTTT. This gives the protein CASKGDSGAQDTQYF.

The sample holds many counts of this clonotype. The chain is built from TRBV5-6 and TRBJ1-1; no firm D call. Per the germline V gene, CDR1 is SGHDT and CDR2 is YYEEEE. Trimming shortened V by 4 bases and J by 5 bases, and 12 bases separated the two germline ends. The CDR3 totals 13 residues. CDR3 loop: CASSGVGETEAFF. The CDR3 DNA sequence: TGTGCCAGCAGCGGCGTCGGGGAGACTGAAGCTTTCTTT.

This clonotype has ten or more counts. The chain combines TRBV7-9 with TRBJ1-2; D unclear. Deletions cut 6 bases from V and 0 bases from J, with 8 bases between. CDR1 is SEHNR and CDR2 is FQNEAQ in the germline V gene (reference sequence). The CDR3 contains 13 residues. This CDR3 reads CASSAMSNYGYTF. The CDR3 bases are TGTGCCAGCAGTGCGATGTCTAACTATGGCTACACCTTC.

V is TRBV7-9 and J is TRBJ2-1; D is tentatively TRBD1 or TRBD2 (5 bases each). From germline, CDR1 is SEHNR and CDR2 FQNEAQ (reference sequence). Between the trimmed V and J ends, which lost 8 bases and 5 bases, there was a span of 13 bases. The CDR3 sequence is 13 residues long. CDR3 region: CASLSGTDNEQFF. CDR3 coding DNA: TGTGCCAGCTTGTCAGGGACCGACAATGAGCAGTTCTTC.

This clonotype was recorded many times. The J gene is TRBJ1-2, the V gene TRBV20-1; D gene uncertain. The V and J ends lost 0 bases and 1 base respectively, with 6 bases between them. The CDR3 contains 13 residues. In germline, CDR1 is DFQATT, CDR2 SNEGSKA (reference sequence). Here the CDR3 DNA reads TGCAGTGCTAGAGATTTGAGTAACTATGGCTACACCTTC. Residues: CSARDLSNYGYTF.

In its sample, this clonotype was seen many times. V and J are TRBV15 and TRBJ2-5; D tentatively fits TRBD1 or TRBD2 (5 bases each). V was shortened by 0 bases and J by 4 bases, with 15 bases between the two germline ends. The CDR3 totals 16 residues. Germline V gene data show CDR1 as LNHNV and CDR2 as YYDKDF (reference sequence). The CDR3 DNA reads TGTGCCACCAGCAGAGATAGGCAGTCGAGGGGAGAGACCCAGTACTTC. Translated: CATSRDRQSRGETQYF.

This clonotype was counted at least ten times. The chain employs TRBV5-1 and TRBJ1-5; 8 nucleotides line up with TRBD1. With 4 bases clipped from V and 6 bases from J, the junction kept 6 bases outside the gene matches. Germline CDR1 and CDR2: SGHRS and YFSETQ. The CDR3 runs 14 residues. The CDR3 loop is CASSPTGVAQPQHF. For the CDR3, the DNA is TGCGCCAGCAGCCCGACAGGGGTGGCTCAGCCCCAGCATTTT.

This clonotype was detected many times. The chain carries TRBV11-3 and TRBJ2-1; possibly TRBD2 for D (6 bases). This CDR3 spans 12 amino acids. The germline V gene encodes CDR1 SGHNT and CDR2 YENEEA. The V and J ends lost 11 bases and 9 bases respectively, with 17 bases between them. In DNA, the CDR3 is TGTGCCGTCCTAGGAGGGGCGGGTGAGCAGTTCTTC. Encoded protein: CAVLGGAGEQFF.

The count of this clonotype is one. The CDR3 region has the DNA TGTGCCAGCAGCTTAACTGGAGAGTGGGGTGAGCAGTTCTTC. Residues: CASSLTGEWGEQFF. This chain uses TRBV7-3 with TRBJ2-1; no definite D call. With 0 bases removed from V and 9 bases from J, the gap between germline ends came to 12 bases. Germline V CDR1 and CDR2: SGHTA, FQGTGA. The CDR3 spans 14 residues.

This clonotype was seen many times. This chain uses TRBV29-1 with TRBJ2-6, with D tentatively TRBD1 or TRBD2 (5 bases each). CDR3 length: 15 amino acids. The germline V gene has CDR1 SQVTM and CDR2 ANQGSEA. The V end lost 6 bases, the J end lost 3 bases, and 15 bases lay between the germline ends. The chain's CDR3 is CSVGPSGIGANVLTF. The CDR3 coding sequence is TGCAGCGTGGGACCCTCTGGGATTGGGGCCAACGTCCTGACTTTC.

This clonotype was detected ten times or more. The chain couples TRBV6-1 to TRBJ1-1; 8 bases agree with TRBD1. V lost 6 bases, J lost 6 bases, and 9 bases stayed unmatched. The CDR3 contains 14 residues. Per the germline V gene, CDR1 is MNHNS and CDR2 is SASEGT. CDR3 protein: CASRTGQAESEAFF. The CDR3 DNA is TGTGCCAGCAGGACGGGACAGGCGGAATCTGAAGCTTTCTTT.

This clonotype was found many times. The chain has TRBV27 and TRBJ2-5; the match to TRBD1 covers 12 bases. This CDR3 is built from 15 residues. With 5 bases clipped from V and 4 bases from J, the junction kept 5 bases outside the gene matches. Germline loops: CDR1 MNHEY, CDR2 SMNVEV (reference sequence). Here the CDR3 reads CASSPGTGGAETQYF. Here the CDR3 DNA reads TGTGCCAGCAGTCCGGGGACAGGGGGCGCAGAGACCCAGTACTTC.

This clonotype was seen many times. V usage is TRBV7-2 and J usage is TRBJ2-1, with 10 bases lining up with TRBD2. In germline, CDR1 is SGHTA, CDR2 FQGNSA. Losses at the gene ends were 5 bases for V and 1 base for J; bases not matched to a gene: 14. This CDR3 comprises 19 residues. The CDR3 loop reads CASSPRGPGTSVSYNEQFF. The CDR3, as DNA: TGTGCCAGCAGCCCCCGCGGGCCGGGGACTAGCGTTTCCTACAATGAGCAGTTCTTC. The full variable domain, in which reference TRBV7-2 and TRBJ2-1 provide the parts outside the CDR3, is GAGVSQSPSNKVTEKGKDVELRCDPISGHTALYWYRQSLGQGLEFLIYFQGNSAPDKSGLPSDRFSAERTGGSVSTLTIQRTQQEDSAVYLCASSPRGPGTSVSYNEQFFGPGTRLTVL.

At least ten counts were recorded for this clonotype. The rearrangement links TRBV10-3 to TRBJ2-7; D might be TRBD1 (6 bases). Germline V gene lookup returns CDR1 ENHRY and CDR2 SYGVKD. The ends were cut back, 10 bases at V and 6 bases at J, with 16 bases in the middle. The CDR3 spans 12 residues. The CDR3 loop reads CATSGVSTEQYF. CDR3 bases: TGTGCCACCTCAGGGGTATCCACCGAGCAGTACTTC.